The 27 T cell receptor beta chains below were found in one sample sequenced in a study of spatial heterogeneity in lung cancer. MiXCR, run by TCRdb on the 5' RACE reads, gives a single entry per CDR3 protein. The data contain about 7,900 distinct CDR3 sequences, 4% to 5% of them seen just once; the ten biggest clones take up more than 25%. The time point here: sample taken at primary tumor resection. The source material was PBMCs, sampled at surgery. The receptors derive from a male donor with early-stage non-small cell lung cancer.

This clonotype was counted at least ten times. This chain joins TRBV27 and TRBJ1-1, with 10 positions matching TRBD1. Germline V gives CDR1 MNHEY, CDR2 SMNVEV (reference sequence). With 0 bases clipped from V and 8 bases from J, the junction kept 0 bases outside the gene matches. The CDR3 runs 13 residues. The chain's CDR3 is CASSLSGQGEAFF. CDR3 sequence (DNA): TGTGCCAGCAGTTTATCGGGACAGGGGGAAGCTTTCTTT.

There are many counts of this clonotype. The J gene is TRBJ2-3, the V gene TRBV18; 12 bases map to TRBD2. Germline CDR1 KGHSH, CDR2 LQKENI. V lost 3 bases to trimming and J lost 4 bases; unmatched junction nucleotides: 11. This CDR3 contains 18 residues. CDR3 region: CASSPGLAGSSDPDTQYF. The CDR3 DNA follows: TGTGCCAGCTCACCCGGACTAGCGGGGTCTTCGGATCCAGATACGCAGTATTTT.

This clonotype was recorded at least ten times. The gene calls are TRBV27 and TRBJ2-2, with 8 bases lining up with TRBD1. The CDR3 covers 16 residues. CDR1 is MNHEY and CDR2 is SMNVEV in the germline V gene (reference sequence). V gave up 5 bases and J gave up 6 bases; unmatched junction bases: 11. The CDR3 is CASSPGQAHGAGELFF. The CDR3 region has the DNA TGTGCCAGCAGTCCGGGACAGGCCCACGGCGCCGGGGAGCTGTTTTTT.

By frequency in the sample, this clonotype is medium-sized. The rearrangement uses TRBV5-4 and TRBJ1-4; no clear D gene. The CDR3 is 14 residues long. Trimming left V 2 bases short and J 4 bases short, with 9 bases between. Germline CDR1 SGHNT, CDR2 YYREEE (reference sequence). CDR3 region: CASSLRDGNEKLFF. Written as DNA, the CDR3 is TGTGCCAGCAGCTTAAGGGATGGTAATGAAAAACTGTTTTTT.

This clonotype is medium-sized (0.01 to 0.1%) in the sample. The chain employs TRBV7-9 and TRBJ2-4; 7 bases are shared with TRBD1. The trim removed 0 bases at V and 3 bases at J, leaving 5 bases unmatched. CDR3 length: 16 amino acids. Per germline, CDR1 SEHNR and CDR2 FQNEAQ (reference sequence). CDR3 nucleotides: TGTGCCAGCAGCTTAGCGACAGGGTTGCGCAAAAACATTCAGTACTTC. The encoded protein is CASSLATGLRKNIQYF.

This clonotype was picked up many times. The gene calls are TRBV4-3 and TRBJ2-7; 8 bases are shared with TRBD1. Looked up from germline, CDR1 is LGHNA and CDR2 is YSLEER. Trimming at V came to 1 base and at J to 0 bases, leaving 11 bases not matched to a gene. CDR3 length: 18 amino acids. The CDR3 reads CASSQGPGGPFNSYEQYF. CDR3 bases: TGCGCCAGCAGCCAAGGGCCAGGGGGCCCCTTCAACTCCTACGAGCAGTACTTC.

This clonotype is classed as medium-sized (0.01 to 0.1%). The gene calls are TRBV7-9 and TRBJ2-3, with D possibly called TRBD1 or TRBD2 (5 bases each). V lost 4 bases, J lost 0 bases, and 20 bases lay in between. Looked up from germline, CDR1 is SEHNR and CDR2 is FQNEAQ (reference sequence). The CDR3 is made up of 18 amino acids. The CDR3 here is CASSSWGFEGSSTDTQYF. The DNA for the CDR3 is TGTGCCAGCAGCTCTTGGGGCTTCGAGGGATCTAGCACAGATACGCAGTATTTT.

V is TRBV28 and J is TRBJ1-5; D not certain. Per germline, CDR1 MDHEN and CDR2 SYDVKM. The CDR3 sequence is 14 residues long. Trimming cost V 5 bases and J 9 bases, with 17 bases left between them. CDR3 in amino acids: CASSQTTDVTPQHF. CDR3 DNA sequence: TGTGCCAGCAGTCAAACGACGGATGTTACGCCCCAGCATTTT.

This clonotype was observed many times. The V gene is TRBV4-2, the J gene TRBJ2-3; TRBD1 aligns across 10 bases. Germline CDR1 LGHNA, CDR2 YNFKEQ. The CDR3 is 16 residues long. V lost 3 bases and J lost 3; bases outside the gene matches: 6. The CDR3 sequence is CASSHGGTGDTDTQYF. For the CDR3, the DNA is TGTGCCAGCAGCCATGGGGGGACAGGGGATACAGATACGCAGTATTTT.

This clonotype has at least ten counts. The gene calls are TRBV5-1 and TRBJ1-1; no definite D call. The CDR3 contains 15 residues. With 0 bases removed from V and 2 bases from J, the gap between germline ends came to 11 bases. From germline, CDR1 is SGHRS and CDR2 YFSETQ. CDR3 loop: CASSLAGSANTEAFF. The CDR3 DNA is TGCGCCAGCAGCTTGGCAGGCTCAGCCAACACTGAAGCTTTCTTT.

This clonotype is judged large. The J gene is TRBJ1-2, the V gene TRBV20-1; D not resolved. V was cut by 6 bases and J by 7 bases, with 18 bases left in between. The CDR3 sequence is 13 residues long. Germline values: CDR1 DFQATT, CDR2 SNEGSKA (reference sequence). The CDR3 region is CSATQSQEVGYTF. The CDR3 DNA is TGCAGTGCCACACAGTCCCAAGAGGTTGGCTACACCTTC.

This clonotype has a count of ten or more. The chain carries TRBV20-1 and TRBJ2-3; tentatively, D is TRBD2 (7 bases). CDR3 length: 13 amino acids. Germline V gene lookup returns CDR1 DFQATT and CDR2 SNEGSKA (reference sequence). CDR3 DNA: TGCAAGGGGGGGAGTAGTAGAACAGATACGCAGTATTTT. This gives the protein CKGGSSRTDTQYF.

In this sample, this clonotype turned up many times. The CDR3 protein is CASSPRWEWNEQYF. CDR3 DNA sequence: TGTGCCAGCAGCCCAAGGTGGGAATGGAACGAGCAGTACTTC. The chain recombines TRBV9 with TRBJ2-7; D uncertain. Germline CDR1 reads SGDLS; CDR2 reads YYNGEE. Trimming pared 4 bases from V and 5 bases from J, leaving 16 bases between. CDR3 size: 14 residues.

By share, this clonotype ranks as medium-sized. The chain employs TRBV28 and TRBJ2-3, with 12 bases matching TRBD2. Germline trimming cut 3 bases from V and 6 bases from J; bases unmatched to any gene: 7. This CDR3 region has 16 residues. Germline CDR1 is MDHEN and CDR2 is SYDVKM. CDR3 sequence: CASSLTSGGTGDTQYF. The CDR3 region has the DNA TGTGCCAGCAGTTTGACTAGCGGGGGAACGGGGGATACGCAGTATTTT. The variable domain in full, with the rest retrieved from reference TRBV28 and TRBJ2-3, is DVKVTQSSRYLVKRTGEKVFLECVQDMDHENMFWYRQDPGLGLRLIYFSYDVKMKEKGDIPEGYSVSREKKERFSLILESASTNQTSMYLCASSLTSGGTGDTQYFGPGTRLTVL.

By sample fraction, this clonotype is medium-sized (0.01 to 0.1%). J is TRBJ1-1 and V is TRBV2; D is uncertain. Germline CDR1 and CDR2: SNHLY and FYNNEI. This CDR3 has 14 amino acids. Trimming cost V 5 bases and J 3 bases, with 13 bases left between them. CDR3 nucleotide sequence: TGTGCCAGCAGTCCTACGGGGTTTTACACTGAAGCTTTCTTT. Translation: CASSPTGFYTEAFF.

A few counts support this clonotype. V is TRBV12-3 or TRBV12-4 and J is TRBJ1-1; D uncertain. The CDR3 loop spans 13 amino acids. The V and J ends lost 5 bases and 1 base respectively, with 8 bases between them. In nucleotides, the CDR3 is TGTGCCAGCAGTCCTATCCCGAACACTGAAGCTTTCTTT. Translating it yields CASSPIPNTEAFF.

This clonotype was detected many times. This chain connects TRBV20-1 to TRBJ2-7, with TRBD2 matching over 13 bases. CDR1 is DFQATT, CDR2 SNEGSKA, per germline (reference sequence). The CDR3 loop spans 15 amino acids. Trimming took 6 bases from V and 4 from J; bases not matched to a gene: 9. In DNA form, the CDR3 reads TGCAGTGCAGTCTTAGGGACTAGCGGGGTTTACGAGCAGTACGTC. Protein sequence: CSAVLGTSGVYEQYV.

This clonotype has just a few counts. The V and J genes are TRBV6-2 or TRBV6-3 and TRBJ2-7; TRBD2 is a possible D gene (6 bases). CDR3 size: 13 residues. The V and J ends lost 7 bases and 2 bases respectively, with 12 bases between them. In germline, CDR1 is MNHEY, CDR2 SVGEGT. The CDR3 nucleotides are TGTGCCAGCACCCCGGAGGGACCCTACGAGCAGTACTTC. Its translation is CASTPEGPYEQYF.

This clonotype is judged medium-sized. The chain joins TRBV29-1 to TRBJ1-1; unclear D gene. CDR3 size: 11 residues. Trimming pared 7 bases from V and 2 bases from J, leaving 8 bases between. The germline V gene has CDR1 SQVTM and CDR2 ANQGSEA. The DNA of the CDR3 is TGCAGCGCCACACGTAACACTGAAGCTTTCTTT. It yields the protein CSATRNTEAFF.

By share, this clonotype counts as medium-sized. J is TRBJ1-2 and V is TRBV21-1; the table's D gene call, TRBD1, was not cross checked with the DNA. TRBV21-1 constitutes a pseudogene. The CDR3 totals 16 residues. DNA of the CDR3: TGTGCCAGCAGCAAAGGGGGCAGGAAGGAGGTCGATGGCTACACCTTC. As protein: CASSKGGRKEVDGYTF.

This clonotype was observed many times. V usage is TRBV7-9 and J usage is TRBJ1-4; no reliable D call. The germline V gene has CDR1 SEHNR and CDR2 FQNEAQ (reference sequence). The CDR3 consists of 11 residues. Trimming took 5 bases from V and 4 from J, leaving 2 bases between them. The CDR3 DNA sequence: TGTGCCAGCAGCCGTAATGAAAAACTGTTTTTT. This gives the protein CASSRNEKLFF. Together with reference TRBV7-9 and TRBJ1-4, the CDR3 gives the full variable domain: DTGVSQNPRHKITKRGQNVTFRCDPISEHNRLYWYRQTLGQGPEFLTYFQNEAQLEKSRLLSDRFSAERPKGSFSTLEIQRTEQGDSAMYLCASSRNEKLFFGSGTQLSVL.

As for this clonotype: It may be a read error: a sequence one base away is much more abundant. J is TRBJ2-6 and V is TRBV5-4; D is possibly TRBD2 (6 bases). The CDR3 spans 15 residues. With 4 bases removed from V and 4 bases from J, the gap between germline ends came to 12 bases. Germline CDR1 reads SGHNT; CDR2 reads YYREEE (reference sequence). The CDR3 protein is CASSRGLRGANVLTF. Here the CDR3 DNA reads TGTGCCAGCAGCCGGGGACTTAGGGGGGCCAACGTCCTGACTTTC. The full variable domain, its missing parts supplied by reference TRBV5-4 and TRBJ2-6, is ETGVTQSPTHLIKTRGQQVTLRCSSQSGHNTVSWYQQALGQGPQFIFQYYREEENGRGNFPPRFSGLQFPNYSSELNVNALELDDSALYLCASSRGLRGANVLTFGAGSRLTVL.

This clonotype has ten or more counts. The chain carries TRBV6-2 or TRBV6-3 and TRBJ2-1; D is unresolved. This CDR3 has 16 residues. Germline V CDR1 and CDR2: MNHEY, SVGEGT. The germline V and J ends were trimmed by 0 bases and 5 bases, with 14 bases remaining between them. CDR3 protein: CASSYSARMVHNEQFF. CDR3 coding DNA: TGTGCCAGCAGTTACTCGGCTAGAATGGTCCACAATGAGCAGTTCTTC.

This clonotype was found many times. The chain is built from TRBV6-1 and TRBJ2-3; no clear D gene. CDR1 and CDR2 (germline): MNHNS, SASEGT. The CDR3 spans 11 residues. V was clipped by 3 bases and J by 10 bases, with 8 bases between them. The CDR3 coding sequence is TGTGCCAGCAGTGATGACCGGCCGCAGTATTTT. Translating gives CASSDDRPQYF.

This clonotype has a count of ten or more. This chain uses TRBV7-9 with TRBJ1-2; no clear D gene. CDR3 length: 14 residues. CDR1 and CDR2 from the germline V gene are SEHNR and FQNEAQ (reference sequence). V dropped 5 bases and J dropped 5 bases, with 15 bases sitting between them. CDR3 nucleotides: TGTGCCAGCAGCCTCAGTATAACTACGTATGGCTACACCTTC. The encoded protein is CASSLSITTYGYTF.

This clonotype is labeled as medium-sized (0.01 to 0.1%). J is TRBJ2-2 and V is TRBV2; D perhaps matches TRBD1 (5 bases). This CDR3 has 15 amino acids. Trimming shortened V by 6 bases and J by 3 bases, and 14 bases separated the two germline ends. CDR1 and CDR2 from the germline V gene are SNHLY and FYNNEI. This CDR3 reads CASSVRQTYTGELFF. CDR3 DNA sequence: TGTGCCAGCAGCGTCCGACAGACGTACACCGGGGAGCTGTTTTTT.

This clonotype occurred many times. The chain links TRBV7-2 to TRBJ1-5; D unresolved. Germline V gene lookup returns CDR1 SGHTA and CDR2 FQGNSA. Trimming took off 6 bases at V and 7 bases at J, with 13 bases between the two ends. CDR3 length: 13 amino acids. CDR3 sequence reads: CASSSGSLQPQHF. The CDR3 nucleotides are TGTGCCAGCAGTTCCGGGTCTTTGCAGCCCCAGCATTTT.